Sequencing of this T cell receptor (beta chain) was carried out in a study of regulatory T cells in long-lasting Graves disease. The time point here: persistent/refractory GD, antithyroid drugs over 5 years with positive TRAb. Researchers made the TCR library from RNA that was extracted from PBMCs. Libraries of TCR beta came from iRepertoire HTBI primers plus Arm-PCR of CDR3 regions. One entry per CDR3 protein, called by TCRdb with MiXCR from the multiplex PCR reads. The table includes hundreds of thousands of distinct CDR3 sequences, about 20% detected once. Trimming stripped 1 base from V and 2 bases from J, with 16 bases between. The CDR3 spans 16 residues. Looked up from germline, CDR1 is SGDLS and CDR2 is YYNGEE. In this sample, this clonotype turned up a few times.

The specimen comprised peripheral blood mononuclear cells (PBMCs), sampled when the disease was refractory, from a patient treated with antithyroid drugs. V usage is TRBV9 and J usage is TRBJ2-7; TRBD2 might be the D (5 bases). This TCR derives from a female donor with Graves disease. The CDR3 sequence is CASSVSGGETAYEQYF. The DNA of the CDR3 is TGTGCCAGCAGCGTAAGCGGCGGTGAGACCGCCTACGAGCAGTACTTC.